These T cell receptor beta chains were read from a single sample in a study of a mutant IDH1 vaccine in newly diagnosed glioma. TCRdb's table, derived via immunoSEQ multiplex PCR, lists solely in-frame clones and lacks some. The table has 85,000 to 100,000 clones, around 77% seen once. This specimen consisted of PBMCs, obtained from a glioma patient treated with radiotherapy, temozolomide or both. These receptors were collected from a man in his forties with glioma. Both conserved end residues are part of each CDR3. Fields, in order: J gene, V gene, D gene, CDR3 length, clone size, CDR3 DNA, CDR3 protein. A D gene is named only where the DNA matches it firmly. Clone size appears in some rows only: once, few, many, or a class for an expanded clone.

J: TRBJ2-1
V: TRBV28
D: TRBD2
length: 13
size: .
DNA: TGTGCCAGCAGTTTGCTCGGGGGGGATGAGCAGTTCTTC
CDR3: CASSLLGGDEQFF

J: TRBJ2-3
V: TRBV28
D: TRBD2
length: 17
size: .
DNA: TGTGCCAGCAGAATTTGGGAGGGGAGGGGTAGCACAGATACGCAGTATTTT
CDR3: CASRIWEGRGSTDTQYF

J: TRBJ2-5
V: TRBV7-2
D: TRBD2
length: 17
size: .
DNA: TGTGCCAGCAGCAAAAGCGGGGAGAGAGGCGGGCCGGAGACCCAGTACTTC
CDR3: CASSKSGERGGPETQYF

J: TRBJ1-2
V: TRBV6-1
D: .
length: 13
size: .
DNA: TGTGCCAGCAGTGACGACATCCTCGGTGGCTACACCTTC
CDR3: CASSDDILGGYTF

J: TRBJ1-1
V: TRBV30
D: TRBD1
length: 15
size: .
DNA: TGTGCCTGGAGGGGTAATCGACAGGGCTACACTGAAGCTTTCTTT
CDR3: CAWRGNRQGYTEAFF

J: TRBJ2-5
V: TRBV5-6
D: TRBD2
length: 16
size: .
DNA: TGTGCCAGCAGCGTCCCCTTACTAGCGGGAGAGGAGACCCAGTACTTC
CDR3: CASSVPLLAGEETQYF

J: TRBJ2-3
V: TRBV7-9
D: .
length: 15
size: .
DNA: TGTGCCAGCAGCTTAATTAGCGGAAGCACAGATACGCAGTATTTT
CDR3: CASSLISGSTDTQYF

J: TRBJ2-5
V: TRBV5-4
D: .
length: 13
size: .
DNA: TGTGCCAGCAGCCTCGGCCTCCGGGAGACCCAGTACTTC
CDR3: CASSLGLRETQYF

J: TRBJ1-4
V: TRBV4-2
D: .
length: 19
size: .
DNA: TGTGCCAGCAGCCAAGATCCCACAGGAACCTTTGCAACTAATGAAAAACTGTTTTTT
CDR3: CASSQDPTGTFATNEKLFF

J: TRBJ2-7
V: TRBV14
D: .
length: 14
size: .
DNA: TGTGCCAGCAGCCAAGATTATCAACTCTACGAGCAGTACTTC
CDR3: CASSQDYQLYEQYF

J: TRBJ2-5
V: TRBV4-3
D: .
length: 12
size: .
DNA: TGCGCCAGCAGCCAAGATTCGGCAACCCAGTACTTC
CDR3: CASSQDSATQYF

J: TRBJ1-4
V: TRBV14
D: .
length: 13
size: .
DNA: TGTGCCAGCAGCCATCTTGCAGTGGAAAAACTGTTTTTT
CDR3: CASSHLAVEKLFF

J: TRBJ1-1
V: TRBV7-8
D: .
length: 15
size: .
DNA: TGTGCCAGCAGCTTAGAGGTGGGGGCGCATACTGAAGCTTTCTTT
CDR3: CASSLEVGAHTEAFF

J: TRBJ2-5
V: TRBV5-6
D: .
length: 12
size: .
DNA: TGTGCCAGCAGCTTGGACCAAGAGACCCAGTACTTC
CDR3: CASSLDQETQYF

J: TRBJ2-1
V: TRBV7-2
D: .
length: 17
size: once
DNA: TGTGCCAGCAGCTTAGTTGGGGGGCGTGGCTACTACAATGAGCAGTTCTTC
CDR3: CASSLVGGRGYYNEQFF

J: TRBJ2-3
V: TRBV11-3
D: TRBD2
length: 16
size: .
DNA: TGTGCCAGCAGCTCGGGGACTAGCGGGAACACAGATACGCAGTATTTT
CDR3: CASSSGTSGNTDTQYF

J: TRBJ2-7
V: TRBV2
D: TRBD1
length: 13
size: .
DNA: TGTGCCAGCAACCCCGGGACAGCCTACGAGCAGTACTTC
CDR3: CASNPGTAYEQYF

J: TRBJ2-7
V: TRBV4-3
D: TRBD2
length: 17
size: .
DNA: TGCGCCAGCAGCCAAGATTGGGGCGGGAGGAGCTCCTACGAGCAGTACTTC
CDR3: CASSQDWGGRSSYEQYF

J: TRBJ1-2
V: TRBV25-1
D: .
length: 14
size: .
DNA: TGTGCCAGCAGTGAAGCGAGGTACGGATATGGCTACACCTTC
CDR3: CASSEARYGYGYTF

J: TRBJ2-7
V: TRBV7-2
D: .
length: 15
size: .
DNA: TGTGCCAGCAGCACCCCCCAGTGGGGCGTCGACGAGCAGTACTTC
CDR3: CASSTPQWGVDEQYF

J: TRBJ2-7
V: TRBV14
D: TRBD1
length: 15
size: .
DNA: TGTGCCAGCAGCCAAGTCAGGACAGGATTTTACGAGCAGTACTTC
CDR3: CASSQVRTGFYEQYF

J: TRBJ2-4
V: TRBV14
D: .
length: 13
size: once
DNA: TGTGCCAGCAGCCCCGGGGCTAGAAACATTCAGTACTTC
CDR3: CASSPGARNIQYF

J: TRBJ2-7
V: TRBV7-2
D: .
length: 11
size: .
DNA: TGTGCCAGCAGCTTCTCCTACGAGCAGTACTTC
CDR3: CASSFSYEQYF

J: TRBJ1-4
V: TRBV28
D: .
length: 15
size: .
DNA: TGTGCCAGCAGTTTTAACCGGGACGGTAATGAAAAACTGTTTTTT
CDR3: CASSFNRDGNEKLFF

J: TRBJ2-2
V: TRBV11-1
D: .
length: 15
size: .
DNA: TGTGCCAGCAGCTATCAAACAGGGTTCACCGGGGAGCTGTTTTTT
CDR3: CASSYQTGFTGELFF

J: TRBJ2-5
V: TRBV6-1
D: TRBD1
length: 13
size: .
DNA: TGTGCCAGCAGTCGGACAGGGAGAGAGACCCAGTACTTC
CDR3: CASSRTGRETQYF

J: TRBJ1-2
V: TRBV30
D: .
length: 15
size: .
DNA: TGTGCCTGGACCCTGCCGGGGGGGGAAGACTATGGCTACACCTTC
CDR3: CAWTLPGGEDYGYTF

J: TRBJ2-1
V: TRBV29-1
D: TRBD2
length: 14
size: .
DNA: TGCAGCGTTGATACTAGCGGACTATACAATGAGCAGTTCTTC
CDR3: CSVDTSGLYNEQFF

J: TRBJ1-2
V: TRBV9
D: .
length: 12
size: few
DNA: TGTGCCAGCAGCGTAGAGGATCATGGCTACACCTTC
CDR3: CASSVEDHGYTF

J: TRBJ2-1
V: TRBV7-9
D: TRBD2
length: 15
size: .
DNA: TGTGCCAGCAGCTTGACTAGCGGGAGGGCCAGCGAGCAGTTCTTC
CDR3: CASSLTSGRASEQFF

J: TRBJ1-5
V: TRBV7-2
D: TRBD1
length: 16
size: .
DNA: TGTGCCAGCAGCTTAGTGGGACAGGGGTACAATCAGCCCCAGCATTTT
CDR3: CASSLVGQGYNQPQHF

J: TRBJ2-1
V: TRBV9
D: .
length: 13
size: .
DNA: TGTGCCAGCAGCGTACGGGCCCACAATGAGCAGTTCTTC
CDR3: CASSVRAHNEQFF

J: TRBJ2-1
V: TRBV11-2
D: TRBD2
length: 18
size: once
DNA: TGTGCCAGCAGCTTGAGGGGGCGGGAGGGCAACCGTCGGGATGAGCAGTTCTTC
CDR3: CASSLRGREGNRRDEQFF

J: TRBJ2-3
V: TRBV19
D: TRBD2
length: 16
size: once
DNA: TGTGCCAGTAGTATATTAGCGGGGTCTAGCACAGATACGCAGTATTTT
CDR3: CASSILAGSSTDTQYF

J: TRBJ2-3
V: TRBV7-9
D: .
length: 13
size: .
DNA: TGTGCCAGCAGCTTAGCCGGGTCAGATACGCAGTATTTT
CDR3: CASSLAGSDTQYF

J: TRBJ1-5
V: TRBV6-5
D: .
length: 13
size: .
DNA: TGTGCCAGCAGGGAGGGGACGGATCAGCCCCAGCATTTT
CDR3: CASREGTDQPQHF

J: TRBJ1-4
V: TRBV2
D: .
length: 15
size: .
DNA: TGTGCCAGCAGCCCCCCCGGACGATCCGATGAAAAACTGTTTTTT
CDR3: CASSPPGRSDEKLFF

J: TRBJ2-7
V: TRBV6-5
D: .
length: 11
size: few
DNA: TGTGCCAGCAGTTACTCAGGGGAGCAGTACTTC
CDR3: CASSYSGEQYF

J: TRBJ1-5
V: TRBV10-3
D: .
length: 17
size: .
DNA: TGTGCCACCTCCGTGGGGGCTCCTGCCTATAGCAATCAGCCCCAGCATTTT
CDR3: CATSVGAPAYSNQPQHF

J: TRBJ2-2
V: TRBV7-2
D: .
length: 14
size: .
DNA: TGTGCCAGCAGCCCCCGGGGGTCCACCGGGGAGCTGTTTTTT
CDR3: CASSPRGSTGELFF

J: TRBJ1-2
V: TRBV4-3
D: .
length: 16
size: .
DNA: TGCGCCAGCAGCCAAGATAAAACGGGAGCTAACTATGGCTACACCTTC
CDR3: CASSQDKTGANYGYTF

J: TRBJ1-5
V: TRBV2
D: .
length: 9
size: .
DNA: TGTGCCAGCGGGGAGCCCCAGCATTTT
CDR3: CASGEPQHF

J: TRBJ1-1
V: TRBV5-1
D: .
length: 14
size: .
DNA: TGCGCCAGCAGCTTGGTTAGCATGAACACTGAAGCTTTCTTT
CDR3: CASSLVSMNTEAFF

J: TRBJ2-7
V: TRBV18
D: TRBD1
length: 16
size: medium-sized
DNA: TGTGCCAGCTCACGTTCGATCAGGGGGATACTCTACGAGCAGTACTTC
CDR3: CASSRSIRGILYEQYF

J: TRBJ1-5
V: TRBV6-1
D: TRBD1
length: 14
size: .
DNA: TGTGCCAGCACTAGGACAGGGCTTGGTCAGCCCCAGCATTTT
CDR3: CASTRTGLGQPQHF

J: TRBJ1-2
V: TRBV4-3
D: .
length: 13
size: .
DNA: TGCGCCAGCAGCCGGGTTCTAGGGGATGGCTACACCTTC
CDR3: CASSRVLGDGYTF

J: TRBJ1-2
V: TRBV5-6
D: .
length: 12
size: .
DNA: TGTGCCAGCAGCGAGGATACTCATGGCTACACCTTC
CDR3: CASSEDTHGYTF

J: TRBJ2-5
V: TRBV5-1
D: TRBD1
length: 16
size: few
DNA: TGCGCCAGCAGCTCCATGGCAGGGGGCACGGGAGAGACCCAGTACTTC
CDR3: CASSSMAGGTGETQYF